This record covers a single TCR beta chain. Its antigen is unknown. Using immunoSEQ multiplex PCR, the repertoire was profiled, and TCRdb retains in-frame clones only, with some absent. The sample gives about 15,000 clones, 70% to 90% of which show up once; about 6.3% is in the top ten. This sample stems from a study of high-grade serous ovarian cancer treatment subgroups. Study at large: On average, approximately 15,000 reads and 7,000 to 8,500 unique TCR beta rearrangements were obtained per sample.

The tumor samples were collected prior to definitive surgery or chemotherapy. Germline V gene lookup returns CDR1 MNHNS and CDR2 SASEGT. Unmatched junction bases numbered 6, after V lost 3 bases and J lost 2 bases. This CDR3 is 17 amino acids long. Study-wide findings and caveats: The analyses considered CDR3 and ignored CDR1 and CDR2. Bulk tumor TCR sequencing gave no spatial information.

This receptor was obtained from a human donor with high-grade serous ovarian cancer. The genes are TRBV6-1 and TRBJ2-5; 13 bases agree with TRBD2. Sequenced sample: tumor tissue. The chain's CDR3 is CASSERGGLAGQETQYF. Written as DNA, the CDR3 is TGTGCCAGCAGTGAGCGGGGGGGACTAGCGGGACAAGAGACCCAGTACTTC.